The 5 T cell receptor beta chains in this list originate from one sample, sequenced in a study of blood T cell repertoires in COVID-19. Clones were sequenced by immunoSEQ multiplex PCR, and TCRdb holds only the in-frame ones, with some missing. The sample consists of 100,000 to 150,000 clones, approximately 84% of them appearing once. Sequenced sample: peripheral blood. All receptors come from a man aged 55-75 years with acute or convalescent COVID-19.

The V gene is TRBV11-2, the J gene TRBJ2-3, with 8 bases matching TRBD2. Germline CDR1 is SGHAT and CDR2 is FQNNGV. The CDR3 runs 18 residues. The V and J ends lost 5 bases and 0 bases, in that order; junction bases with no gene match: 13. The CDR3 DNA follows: TGTGCCAGCAGCCCCACGGGGCGGGGGGCCGATAGCACAGATACGCAGTATTTT. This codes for CASSPTGRGADSTDTQYF.

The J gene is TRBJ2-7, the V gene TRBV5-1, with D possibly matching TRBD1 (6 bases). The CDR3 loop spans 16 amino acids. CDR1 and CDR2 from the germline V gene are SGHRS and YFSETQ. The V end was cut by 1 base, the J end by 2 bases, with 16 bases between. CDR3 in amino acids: CASSLFVTGLTYEQYF. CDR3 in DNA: TGCGCCAGCAGCTTGTTCGTTACAGGGCTAACCTACGAGCAGTACTTC.

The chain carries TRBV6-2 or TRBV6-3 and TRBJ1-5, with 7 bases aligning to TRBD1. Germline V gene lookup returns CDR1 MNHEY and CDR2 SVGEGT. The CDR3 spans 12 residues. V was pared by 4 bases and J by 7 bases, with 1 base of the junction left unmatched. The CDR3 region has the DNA TGTGCCAGCAGTTCAGGGGGGCAGCCCCAGCATTTT. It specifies CASSSGGQPQHF.

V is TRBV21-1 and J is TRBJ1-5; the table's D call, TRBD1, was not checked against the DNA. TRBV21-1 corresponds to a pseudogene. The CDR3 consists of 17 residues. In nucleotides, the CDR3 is TGTGCCAGCAGCAAACAAGGGACAGGGCTGCGCAATCAGCCCCAGCATTTT. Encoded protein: CASSKQGTGLRNQPQHF.

The CDR3 DNA reads as TGTGCCAGCAGCTTACTAACTAGCGGGGGTCAGACCCAGTACTTC. Protein sequence: CASSLLTSGGQTQYF. The chain uses TRBV7-6 and TRBJ2-5; 11 nucleotides line up with TRBD2. V shed 2 bases and J 6 bases; nucleotides not matched to a gene: 5. Germline CDR1 and CDR2: SGHVS and FNYEAQ. This CDR3 spans 15 amino acids.